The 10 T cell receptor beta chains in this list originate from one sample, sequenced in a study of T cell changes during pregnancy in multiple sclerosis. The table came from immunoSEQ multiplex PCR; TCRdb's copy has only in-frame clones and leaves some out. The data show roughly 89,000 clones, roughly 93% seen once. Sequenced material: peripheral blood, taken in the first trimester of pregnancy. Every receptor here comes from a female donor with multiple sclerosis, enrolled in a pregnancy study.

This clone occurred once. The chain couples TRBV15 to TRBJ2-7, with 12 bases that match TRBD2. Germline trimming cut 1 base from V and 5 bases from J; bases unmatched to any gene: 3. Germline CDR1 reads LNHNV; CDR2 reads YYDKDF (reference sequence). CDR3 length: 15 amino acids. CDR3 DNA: TGTGCCACCAGCAGAGGGACTAGCGGGGACGACGAGCAGTACTTC. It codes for CATSRGTSGDDEQYF.

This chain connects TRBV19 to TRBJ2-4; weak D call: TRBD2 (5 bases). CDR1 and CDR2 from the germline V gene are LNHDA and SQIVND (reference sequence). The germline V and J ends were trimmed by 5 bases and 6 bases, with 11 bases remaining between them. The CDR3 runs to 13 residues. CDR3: CASSEYRGNIQYF. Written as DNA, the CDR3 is TGTGCCAGTAGTGAGTACCGGGGAAACATTCAGTACTTC.

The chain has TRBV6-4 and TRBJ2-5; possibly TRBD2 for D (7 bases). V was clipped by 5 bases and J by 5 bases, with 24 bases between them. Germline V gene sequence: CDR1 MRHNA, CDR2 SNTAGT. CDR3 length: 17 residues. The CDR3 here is CASSKVWGGRSRETQYF. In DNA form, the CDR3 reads TGTGCCAGCAGTAAGGTGTGGGGGGGCCGCTCTCGGGAGACCCAGTACTTC.

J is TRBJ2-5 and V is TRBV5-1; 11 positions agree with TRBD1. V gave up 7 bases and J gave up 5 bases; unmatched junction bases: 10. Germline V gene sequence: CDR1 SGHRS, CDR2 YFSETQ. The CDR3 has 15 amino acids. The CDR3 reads CASAPGTGGFETQYF. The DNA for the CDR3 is TGCGCCAGCGCGCCCGGGACAGGGGGTTTCGAGACCCAGTACTTC.

The CDR3 coding sequence is TGTGCCAGCAGCTTAGGGGGACAGGCGCCGCGTTCCTACGAGCAGTACTTC. Its protein is CASSLGGQAPRSYEQYF. The chain is built from TRBV13 and TRBJ2-7; TRBD1 matches 8 bases. CDR1 and CDR2 from the germline V gene are PRHDT and FYEKMQ (reference sequence). This CDR3 region has 17 residues. V shed 0 bases, J shed 1 base, and the junction held 8 bases outside the gene matches.

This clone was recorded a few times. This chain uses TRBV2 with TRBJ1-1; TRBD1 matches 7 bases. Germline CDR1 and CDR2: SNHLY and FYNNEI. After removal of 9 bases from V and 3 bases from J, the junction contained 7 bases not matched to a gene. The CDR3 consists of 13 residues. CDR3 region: CARTGTADTEAFF. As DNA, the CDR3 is TGTGCCAGGACAGGGACGGCGGACACTGAAGCTTTCTTT.

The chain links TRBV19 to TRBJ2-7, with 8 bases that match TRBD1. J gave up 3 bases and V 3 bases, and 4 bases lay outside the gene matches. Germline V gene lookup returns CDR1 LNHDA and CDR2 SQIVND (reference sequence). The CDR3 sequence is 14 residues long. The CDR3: CASSIGQGVYEQYF. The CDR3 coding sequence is TGTGCCAGTAGTATTGGACAGGGCGTCTACGAGCAGTACTTC. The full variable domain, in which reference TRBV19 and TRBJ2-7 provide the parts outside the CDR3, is DGGITQSPKYLFRKEGQNVTLSCEQNLNHDAMYWYRQDPGQGLRLIYYSQIVNDFQKGDIAEGYSVSREKKESFPLTVTSAQKNPTAFYLCASSIGQGVYEQYFGPGTRLTVT.

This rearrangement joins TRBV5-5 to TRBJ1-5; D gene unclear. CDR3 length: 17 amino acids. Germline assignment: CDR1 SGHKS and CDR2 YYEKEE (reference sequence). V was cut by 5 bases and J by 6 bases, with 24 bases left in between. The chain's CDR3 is CASSFDPYMGGGQPQHF. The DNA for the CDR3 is TGTGCCAGCAGTTTCGACCCCTACATGGGAGGAGGTCAGCCCCAGCATTTT.

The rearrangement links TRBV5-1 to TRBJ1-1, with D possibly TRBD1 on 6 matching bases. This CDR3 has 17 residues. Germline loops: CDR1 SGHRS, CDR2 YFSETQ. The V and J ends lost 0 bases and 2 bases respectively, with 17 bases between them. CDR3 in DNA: TGCGCCAGCAGCTTGGCCGGGGGGGCGGAGGTAAACACTGAAGCTTTCTTT. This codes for CASSLAGGAEVNTEAFF. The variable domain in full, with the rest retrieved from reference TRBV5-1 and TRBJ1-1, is KAGVTQTPRYLIKTRGQQVTLSCSPISGHRSVSWYQQTPGQGLQFLFEYFSETQRNKGNFPGRFSGRQFSNSRSEMNVSTLELGDSALYLCASSLAGGAEVNTEAFFGQGTRLTVV.

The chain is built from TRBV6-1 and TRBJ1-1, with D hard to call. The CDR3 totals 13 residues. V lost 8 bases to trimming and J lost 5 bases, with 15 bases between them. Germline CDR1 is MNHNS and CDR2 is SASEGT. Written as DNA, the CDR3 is TGTGCCAGCGCATTGTCCGGGGAAACTGAAGCTTTCTTT. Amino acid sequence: CASALSGETEAFF.